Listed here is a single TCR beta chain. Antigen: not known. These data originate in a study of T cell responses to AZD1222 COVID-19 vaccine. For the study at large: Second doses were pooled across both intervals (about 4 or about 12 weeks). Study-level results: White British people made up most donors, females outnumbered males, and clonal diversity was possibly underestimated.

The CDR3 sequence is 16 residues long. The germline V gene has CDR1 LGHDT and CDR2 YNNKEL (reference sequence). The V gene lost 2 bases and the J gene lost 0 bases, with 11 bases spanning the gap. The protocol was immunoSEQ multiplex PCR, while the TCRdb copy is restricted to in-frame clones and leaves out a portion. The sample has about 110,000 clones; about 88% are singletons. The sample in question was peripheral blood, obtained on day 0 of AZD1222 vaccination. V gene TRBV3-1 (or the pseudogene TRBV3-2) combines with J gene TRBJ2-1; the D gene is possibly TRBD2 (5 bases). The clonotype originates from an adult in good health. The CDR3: CASSQRGGSSYNEQFF. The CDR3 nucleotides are TGTGCCAGCAGCCAAAGAGGTGGGAGCTCCTACAATGAGCAGTTCTTC.